The 10 T cell receptor beta chains below were found in one sample sequenced in a study of cytomegalovirus exposure and HLA in healthy donors. A multiplex PCR was run with 60 Vbeta primers and 13 Jbeta primers. Sequencing used immunoSEQ multiplex PCR; TCRdb keeps in-frame clones, though not all of them. The table shows around 140,000 clones, with approximately 71% occurring only once. The sequenced sample consisted of PBMCs. Every receptor here comes from a woman aged 60-75 years in good health and CMV-seronegative.

The V and J genes are TRBV9 and TRBJ2-3; D ambiguous. This CDR3 comprises 14 residues. Trimming pared 3 bases from V and 0 bases from J, leaving 8 bases between. CDR1 is SGDLS and CDR2 is YYNGEE in the germline V gene. CDR3 nucleotide sequence: TGTGCCAGCAGCGCCATTACTAGCACAGATACGCAGTATTTT. Residues: CASSAITSTDTQYF.

The rearrangement links TRBV28 to TRBJ2-3, with 8 bases fitting TRBD2. CDR1 and CDR2 (germline): MDHEN, SYDVKM. J gave up 3 bases and V 2 bases, and 7 bases lay outside the gene matches. This CDR3 has 16 amino acids. The chain's CDR3 is CASSLPRASGTDTQYF. The CDR3 DNA reads as TGTGCCAGCAGTTTACCCCGGGCTAGCGGGACAGATACGCAGTATTTT.

Only a few counts were recorded for this clone. The V call is TRBV11-2, the J call TRBJ1-1, with D possibly matching TRBD1 (6 bases). The CDR3 loop spans 16 amino acids. Germline V gene lookup returns CDR1 SGHAT and CDR2 FQNNGV. V was trimmed by 5 bases and J by 1 base, leaving 17 bases between them. The CDR3 nucleotides read TGTGCCAGCAGCCGGGGGGCAGGGGAGGGGAACACTGAAGCTTTCTTT. Protein: CASSRGAGEGNTEAFF.

This clone was recorded only once. At one of its ends the junction is not consistent with the germline gene, which may arise from a read error. This CDR3 reads CASSLIEAGNEQLF. DNA for the CDR3: TGTGCCAGCAGTTTAATAGAAGCGGGCAATGAGCAGCTCTTC. This chain links TRBV27 with TRBJ2-1; a weak D match, TRBD2 (6 bases). Germline assignment: CDR1 MNHEY and CDR2 SMNVEV (reference sequence). This CDR3 spans 14 amino acids.

The V and J genes are TRBV9 and TRBJ2-5; 7 bases line up with TRBD2. The J call may be in error: the DNA end matches TRBJ2-7 better. The germline V gene has CDR1 SGDLS and CDR2 YYNGEE. The CDR3 spans 17 residues. CDR3 loop: CASSPSPTSVTLYEQYF. The CDR3 nucleotides read TGTGCCAGCAGCCCCAGCCCAACTAGCGTTACCCTATACGAGCAGTACTTC.

Of note for this clone: The junction and the germline gene differ at one end; a read error may be behind it. The genes are TRBV30 and TRBJ2-1, with 9 nucleotides matching TRBD2. Per the germline V gene, CDR1 is GTSNPN and CDR2 is SVGIG (reference sequence). The length of the CDR3 is 13 residues. The CDR3 sequence: CRTAGGPDNEQFF. The CDR3, as DNA: TGCCGCACCGCGGGAGGGCCTGACAATGAGCAGTTCTTC.

This clone is labeled medium-sized. J is TRBJ2-1 and V is TRBV10-3; possible D gene TRBD2, 5 bases. Germline CDR1 ENHRY, CDR2 SYGVKD. The CDR3 consists of 15 residues. Deletions cut 7 bases from V and 7 bases from J, with 20 bases between. The chain's CDR3 is CAININSAGYNEQFF. CDR3 nucleotides: TGTGCCATCAATATAAATAGCGCGGGTTATAATGAGCAGTTCTTC.

This rearrangement joins TRBV11-2 to TRBJ2-3; possibly TRBD2 for D (5 bases). The CDR3 contains 14 residues. CDR1 and CDR2 (germline): SGHAT, FQNNGV. V was trimmed by 7 bases and J by 2 bases, leaving 13 bases between them. CDR3 nucleotide sequence: TGTGCCAGCAATACCGGACTCTACACAGATACGCAGTATTTT. It is translated as CASNTGLYTDTQYF.

The chain has TRBV20-1 and TRBJ2-1; D is undetermined. With 3 bases removed from V and 6 bases from J, the gap between germline ends came to 6 bases. CDR1 and CDR2 (germline): DFQATT, SNEGSKA (reference sequence). This CDR3 region has 11 residues. DNA for the CDR3: TGCAGTGCTAGTATCCGCAATGAGCAGTTCTTC. This gives the protein CSASIRNEQFF.

The chain has TRBV7-6 and TRBJ2-5, with TRBD1 matching over 11 bases. Germline V gives CDR1 SGHVS, CDR2 FNYEAQ. This CDR3 comprises 17 residues. V shed 4 bases, J shed 4 bases, and the junction held 11 bases outside the gene matches. The CDR3 loop reads CASSSLVGQGAAETQYF. CDR3 coding DNA: TGTGCCAGCAGCTCGCTCGTAGGACAGGGGGCTGCAGAGACCCAGTACTTC.